This T cell receptor beta chain was found in a study of cytomegalovirus exposure and HLA in healthy donors. The CDR3 runs to 13 residues. Germline lookup yields CDR1 SGHAT and CDR2 FQDESV (reference sequence). Trimming stripped 8 bases from V and 3 bases from J, with 13 bases between. The PCR contained 60 Vbeta and 13 Jbeta primers. Clones were sequenced by immunoSEQ multiplex PCR, and TCRdb holds only the in-frame ones, with some missing. The table shows around 240,000 clones, with roughly 82% occurring only once. At sampling all donors were nominally healthy, likely with unrecorded immune exposures.

Sequenced: PBMCs. The genes are TRBV11-1 and TRBJ1-2, with a weak D call TRBD1 (5 bases). The sequence came from a woman in her 40s in good health and CMV-seropositive. The chain's CDR3 is CASSQQAYYGYTF. Written as DNA, the CDR3 is TGTGCCAGCTCCCAACAGGCTTACTATGGCTACACCTTC.